This T cell receptor beta chain was sequenced during a study of blood T cell repertoires in COVID-19. Study in general: Some COVID-19 samples were acute and others convalescent; all came from the United States, Italy and Spain. In each case, the material was cDNA or gDNA derived from T cells, B-cell-depleted T cells, or PBMCs.

Participant ages covered about 18 to 95 years across about two dozen US areas. Participants had their cohort set by participant-reported clinical history. Clones were sequenced by immunoSEQ multiplex PCR, and TCRdb holds only the in-frame ones, with some missing. This table holds hundreds of thousands of clones, 90% found once. The CDR3 spans 19 residues. V was clipped by 7 bases and J by 1 base; unmatched bases: 12. CDR1 is MNHEY, CDR2 SMNVEV, per germline (reference sequence). This receptor was identified in a woman aged 18-30 years with acute COVID-19. The chain has TRBV27 and TRBJ2-1; 14 nucleotides match TRBD2. Sample: PBMCs or T cells enriched from blood (not recorded which). The CDR3, as DNA: TGTGCCAGCACCGCGGGACTAGCGGGAGTGCCGAGTTCCTACAATGAGCAGTTCTTC. Amino acid sequence: CASTAGLAGVPSSYNEQFF.